Listed below are T cell receptor beta chains from one sample, sequenced in a study of cytomegalovirus exposure and HLA in healthy donors. TCRdb's table, derived via immunoSEQ multiplex PCR, lists solely in-frame clones and lacks some. The sample carries some 200,000 clones, just over 75% recorded once. The sequenced material came from PBMCs. Receptor source: a woman aged 60-75 years in good health and CMV-seropositive. Each CDR3 is given with its conserved first and last residue. D genes are given only for firm matches. Clone size, where shown, is once, few, many, or a class for clones that have expanded.

j_call v_call d_call clone_size cdr3_nt cdr3_aa
TRBJ2-5 TRBV7-3 TRBD1 . TGTGCCAGCAGCACTCGACAGGGGGGTTGGGAGACCCAGTACTTC CASSTRQGGWETQYF
TRBJ1-1 TRBV18 . . TGTGCCAGCTCACCACCGGGACTGCCTGCCACTGAAGCTTTCTTT CASSPPGLPATEAFF
TRBJ1-1 TRBV5-4 TRBD1 once TGTGCCAGCAGCCAGGACAGGGCCCTTATCATGAACACTGAAGCTTTCTTT CASSQDRALIMNTEAFF
TRBJ2-5 TRBV2 . . TGTGCCAGCAGTGCTCAGGGGGAGGCCCAGTACTTC CASSAQGEAQYF
TRBJ2-7 TRBV28 . once TGTGCCAGCAGTTCCGGAGGGTACTACGAGCAGTACTTC CASSSGGYYEQYF
TRBJ1-1 TRBV5-1 TRBD1 . TGCGCCAGCACTCAACGACAGGGGCGGAGAGGAGTAGCTGAAGCTTTCTTT CASTQRQGRRGVAEAFF
TRBJ2-5 TRBV12-5 TRBD1 once TGTGCTAGTGGTCCGGGACAGATATTAGAGGCCCAGTACTTC CASGPGQILEAQYF
TRBJ1-5 TRBV19 TRBD1 once TGTGCCAGTAGTATAGAGACAGGGTTTAATCAGCCCCAGCATTTT CASSIETGFNQPQHF
TRBJ1-1 TRBV30 TRBD1 . TGTGCCTGGAGTATGTCAGGGGGCACTGAAGCTTTCTTT CAWSMSGGTEAFF
TRBJ2-1 TRBV7-2 TRBD2 . TGTGCCAGCAGCAACCGGGGGACTAGCGGGAGCAAAGAGCAGTTCTTC CASSNRGTSGSKEQFF
TRBJ2-5 TRBV19 . . TGTGCCAGTTCCGCGGGGTACTGGAGGCAAGAGACCCAGTACTTC CASSAGYWRQETQYF
TRBJ2-7 TRBV5-1 . . TGCGCCAGCAGCTTGGTTGAGTCTAGGATACCCTACGAGCAGTACTTC CASSLVESRIPYEQYF
TRBJ2-2 TRBV6-4 . . TGTGCCAGCAGCCCAGGGGGGCACGGGGAGCTGTTTTTT CASSPGGHGELFF
TRBJ2-5 TRBV9 TRBD2 . TGTGCCAGCAGCGTGAATAGCGGGGGAGGGACCCAGTACTTC CASSVNSGGGTQYF
TRBJ2-3 TRBV25-1 TRBD1 . TGTGCCAGCAGCCCACAGGGGTTCACAGATACGCAGTATTTT CASSPQGFTDTQYF
TRBJ2-2 TRBV6-5 TRBD1 . TGTGCCAGCAGAAACACAGGGGGAACGGGCGGGGAGCTGTTTTTT CASRNTGGTGGELFF
TRBJ2-1 TRBV5-1 . . TGCGCCAGCAGCGGACCGGACAGCCGCAATGAGCAGTTCTTC CASSGPDSRNEQFF
TRBJ2-7 TRBV6-5 . . TGTGCCAGCAGTTACGGGTCAGGGGACTACGAGCAGTACTTC CASSYGSGDYEQYF
TRBJ2-1 TRBV7-7 . . TGTGCCAGCGTCTCGGGCAATGAGCAGTTCTTC CASVSGNEQFF
TRBJ2-7 TRBV4-1 . few TGCGCCAGCAGCCGAACCGTTACCAGTACCTACGAGCAGTACTTC CASSRTVTSTYEQYF
TRBJ1-5 TRBV30 . . TGTGCCTGGAGGGGTGCCCGAGGTTCGCCCCAGCATTTT CAWRGARGSPQHF
TRBJ2-7 TRBV5-8 TRBD2 . TGTGCCAGCAGCCGAGGGTGGGCTAGCGGTTACGAGCAGTACTTC CASSRGWASGYEQYF
TRBJ2-1 TRBV6-1 TRBD2 . TGTGCCAGCAGGACTAGCGGGGGCAATGAGCAGTTCTTC CASRTSGGNEQFF
TRBJ1-1 TRBV7-2 . . TGTGCCAGCAGCTTCGGGGGGCATACTGAAGCTTTCTTT CASSFGGHTEAFF
TRBJ2-7 TRBV7-2 TRBD1 few TGTGCCAGCAGCTTAGTAGGGGACAGGGCGGACGAGCAGTACTTC CASSLVGDRADEQYF
TRBJ2-7 TRBV28 TRBD2 . TGTGCCAGCAGACGAAGACTAGCGGGGGTCTACGAGCAGTACTTC CASRRRLAGVYEQYF
TRBJ1-5 TRBV6-1 . . TGTGCCAGCAGTGTAGAGCAGCCCCAGCATTTT CASSVEQPQHF
TRBJ2-7 TRBV6-4 . . TGTGCCAGCAGGCGGTCCCGGGACAAGGGCCCCTTAGCCCTACTCTACGAGCAGTACTTC CASRRSRDKGPLALLYEQYF
TRBJ2-3 TRBV5-6 . . TGTGCCAGCAGCTTGTGGCTAGGGGGAAACACAGATACGCAGTATTTT CASSLWLGGNTDTQYF
TRBJ1-2 TRBV30 TRBD1 . TGTGCCTGGAGCCGGGACAGCATCATTTATGGCTACACCTTC CAWSRDSIIYGYTF
TRBJ2-5 TRBV6-1 . once TGTGCCAGCAGTGAAAGATTGGTGCTGGGCCCGGGAGTGGAGACCCAGTACTTC CASSERLVLGPGVETQYF
TRBJ1-1 TRBV7-2 . . TGTGCCAGCAGCCTCCGGTACACTGAAGCTTTCTTT CASSLRYTEAFF
TRBJ1-3 TRBV6-1 TRBD1 . TGTGCCAGCTTTACAGGGGGCTCTGGAAACACCATATATTTT CASFTGGSGNTIYF
TRBJ2-7 TRBV7-9 . . TGTGCCAGCAGCTTAGCCCTGACAGACTACGAGCAGTACTTC CASSLALTDYEQYF
TRBJ1-2 TRBV5-1 . . TGCGCCAGCAGCTTGGTTGGCAGGGGTCCCGGCTACACCTTC CASSLVGRGPGYTF
TRBJ2-1 TRBV6-5 . . TGTGCCAGCAGTTACGGCCCCTCCTACAATGAGCAGTTCTTC CASSYGPSYNEQFF
TRBJ1-1 TRBV19 . few TGTGCCAGTAGTATAGATCTACGGGGATTCACTGAAGCTTTCTTT CASSIDLRGFTEAFF
TRBJ1-4 TRBV5-1 TRBD1 . TGCGCCAGCGCGGCCCAGGGGGCGGGTGAAAAACTGTTTTTT CASAAQGAGEKLFF
TRBJ2-7 TRBV5-1 . once TGCGCCAGCAGCCCCGGACAGCTTACCTACGAGCAGTACTTC CASSPGQLTYEQYF
TRBJ1-5 TRBV28 . . TGTGCCAGCAGTTTAGATGGCAGAGGTCGTCAGCCCCAGCATTTT CASSLDGRGRQPQHF
TRBJ1-1 TRBV6-1 TRBD1 . TGTGCCAGCAGGATAGGGACAGCCTCGGGGACTGAAGCTTTCTTT CASRIGTASGTEAFF
TRBJ2-3 TRBV5-4 TRBD2 . TGTGCCAGCAGCTTACTAGCGGGGGGGCCAGATACGCAGTATTTT CASSLLAGGPDTQYF
TRBJ1-4 TRBV7-2 . . TGTGCCAGCAGCTTAGCGCGGGGGATCACTAATGAAAAACTGTTTTTT CASSLARGITNEKLFF
TRBJ1-2 TRBV6-1 . once TGTGCCAGCTTCCTTTCCCCGGGCTATGGCTACACCTTC CASFLSPGYGYTF
TRBJ2-7 TRBV30 TRBD2 . TGTGCCTGGAGTAGGATTGGGCTAGCGGGAGCCTACGAGCAGTACTTC CAWSRIGLAGAYEQYF
TRBJ2-5 TRBV12-5 TRBD1 . TGTGCTAGTGGTTTGGGACAGGGAGAGACCCAGTACTTC CASGLGQGETQYF
TRBJ1-1 TRBV28 TRBD1 . TGTGCCAGCAAGACAGGGGGACCGAACACTGAAGCTTTCTTT CASKTGGPNTEAFF
TRBJ1-2 TRBV7-2 TRBD1 . TGTGCCAGCAGCTCCTACAGGGGAAATGGCTACACCTTC CASSSYRGNGYTF
TRBJ1-1 TRBV10-3 TRBD1 . TGTGCCATCAGTGCGGGACAGGAGGGAGCTTTCTTT CAISAGQEGAFF
TRBJ2-2 TRBV5-6 . once TGTGCCAGCAGCTTGTATGAGGGCGCGGGCACCGGGGAGCTGTTTTTT CASSLYEGAGTGELFF
TRBJ1-2 TRBV5-1 . . TGCGCCAGCAGCTTCTCCCGGAGGGGCGGCTACACCTTC CASSFSRRGGYTF
TRBJ2-1 TRBV6-6 TRBD2 . TGTGCCAGCAGCCGCGGACTAGCGGGAACCCACAATGAGCAGTTCTTC CASSRGLAGTHNEQFF
TRBJ2-3 TRBV5-1 TRBD2 . TGCGCCAGCAGCTTGGAGCTAGCGGGGGGCCAGGGCACAGATACGCAGTATTTT CASSLELAGGQGTDTQYF